These 26 T cell receptor beta chains share one sample of origin, sequenced in a study of blood T cells in healthy people across ages. It was with a sample-barcoded 5' primer and a J-beta primer mix that a second PCR of roughly 7 to 12 cycles was run. Using its own MiXCR run on the 5' RACE reads, TCRdb lists one record per CDR3 protein. Of 800,000 to 950,000 distinct CDR3 sequences in the sample, 25% to 30% were seen once. The data also belong to a second study, concerning T cells of mothers and their children.

Sequences were obtained from blood. The receptors were gathered from a woman in her thirties or forties in good health.

This clonotype was detected only a few times. The V gene is TRBV14, the J gene TRBJ2-1; D could derive from TRBD1 or TRBD2 (6 bases each). There are 13 residues in the CDR3. Germline V gene data show CDR1 as SGHDN and CDR2 as FVKESK. Trimming cost V 4 bases and J 8 bases, with 12 bases left between them. The CDR3 here is CASSRRGADEQFF. CDR3 coding DNA: TGTGCCAGCAGCCGGAGGGGGGCCGATGAGCAGTTCTTC.

This clonotype was seen a handful of times. V is TRBV29-1 and J is TRBJ2-5; D ambiguous. The germline CDR1 and CDR2 sequences are SQVTM and ANQGSEA. Trimming took 8 bases from V and 5 from J, leaving 3 bases between them. This CDR3 is built from 8 residues. This CDR3 is CSPETQYF. The CDR3 DNA reads as TGCAGCCCCGAGACCCAGTACTTC.

About this clonotype: Given a much more abundant clone one base away, this may be a read error. This chain links TRBV6-2 or TRBV6-3 with TRBJ2-1; D might be TRBD2 (5 bases). Trimming took off 2 bases at V and 10 bases at J, with 9 bases between the two ends. Per germline, CDR1 MNHEY and CDR2 SVGEGT. The CDR3 spans 12 residues. The chain's CDR3 is CASSYTRAEQFF. The CDR3 DNA reads as TGTGCCAGCAGTTACACTAGAGCCGAGCAGTTCTTC.

Turning to this clonotype: The junction shows a germline mismatch at one end, possibly a read error. The chain combines TRBV6-5 with TRBJ2-7; no clear D gene. CDR3 length: 13 amino acids. Looked up from germline, CDR1 is MNHEY and CDR2 is SVGAGI. The DNA for the CDR3 is TGTACCAGCAGTTATACAGACTCCTACGAGCAGTACTTC. Its protein product is CTSSYTDSYEQYF.

In regard to this clonotype: A much larger clone lies one base from this, so it may be a read error. J is TRBJ2-3 and V is TRBV7-3; D call uncertain. V lost 5 bases and J 4 bases, leaving 16 bases between the germline ends. The CDR3 covers 15 residues. Germline V lookup: CDR1 SGHTA, CDR2 FQGTGA. The CDR3, as DNA: TGTGCCAGCAGCCAAGACGGCCAGTCCGCAGATACGCAGTATTTT. Its protein is CASSQDGQSADTQYF.

This clonotype has at least ten counts. The junction departs from the called germline gene at one end, perhaps through a read error. This chain joins TRBV5-1 and TRBJ1-6; TRBD1 aligns across 7 bases. The CDR3 has 14 residues. The germline V gene encodes CDR1 SGHRS and CDR2 YFSETQ. The CDR3 here is CASSLGQTNSPLHF. The CDR3 DNA reads TGTGCCAGCAGCCTGGGACAGACTAATTCACCCCTCCACTTT.

This clonotype turned up a few times. The rearrangement uses TRBV11-2 and TRBJ2-7; no clear D gene. Germline values: CDR1 SGHAT, CDR2 FQNNGV. The ends were cut back, 6 bases at V and 6 bases at J, with 15 bases in the middle. There are 13 residues in the CDR3. CDR3 coding DNA: TGTGCCAGCAGGATAAGCCTCGTCGGCGAGCAGTACTTC. Translating it yields CASRISLVGEQYF.

This clonotype was recorded a few times. A read error may be the cause here, since a much bigger clone is one base away. The V call is TRBV9, the J call TRBJ2-1, with a possible D match to TRBD2 (6 bases). The DNA matches TRBJ2-7 better at its end, which makes the J call doubtful. From germline, CDR1 is SGDLS and CDR2 YYNGEE. The length of the CDR3 is 16 residues. In nucleotides, the CDR3 is TGTGCCAGCAGCGTAGACGGAGGGAGCTCCTACAATGAGCAGTACTTC. Amino acids: CASSVDGGSSYNEQYF.

In this sample, this clonotype turned up many times. The chain links TRBV20-1 to TRBJ2-7; 11 nucleotides match TRBD1. The germline V gene has CDR1 DFQATT and CDR2 SNEGSKA (reference sequence). The V gene end was trimmed by 5 bases and the J gene end by 2 bases; junction bases not matched to a gene: 11. This CDR3 has 16 amino acids. CDR3 amino acids: CSAYRTGGPPPYEQYF. In nucleotides, the CDR3 is TGCAGTGCTTACCGGACAGGGGGCCCTCCCCCCTACGAGCAGTACTTC.

This clonotype was picked up a small number of times. One base away lies a much larger clone, so this may be a sequencing read error. The CDR3 coding sequence is TGCGCCAGCAGCTGTAGCGGGGGGACTTACGAGCAGTACTTC. This encodes CASSCSGGTYEQYF. The rearrangement uses TRBV5-1 and TRBJ2-7, with 10 nucleotides matching TRBD2. Germline V gene data show CDR1 as SGHRS and CDR2 as YFSETQ. Germline trimming cut 3 bases from V and 4 bases from J; bases unmatched to any gene: 4. This CDR3 is 14 amino acids long.

The CDR3, as DNA: TGTGCCACTGGGAGGGCTAGCGGGGGAACCTACGAGCAGTACTTC. Translated, it gives CATGRASGGTYEQYF. The rearrangement links TRBV19 to TRBJ2-7; 10 bases are a match to TRBD2. This CDR3 has 15 residues. With 10 bases clipped from V and 2 bases from J, the junction kept 11 bases outside the gene matches. Germline lookup yields CDR1 LNHDA and CDR2 SQIVND (reference sequence).

This clonotype was seen at least ten times. In DNA, the CDR3 is TGTGCCAGCAGTTACAGCCCCAACTACAGAACCCAGTACTTC. This encodes CASSYSPNYRTQYF. This chain uses TRBV6-5 with TRBJ2-5; D gene unclear. The V and J ends lost 2 bases and 8 bases respectively, with 15 bases between them. CDR3 size: 14 residues. Germline CDR1 is MNHEY and CDR2 is SVGAGI.

Comments on this clonotype: This may be a read error: a much more frequent sequence differs by one nucleotide. This chain joins TRBV20-1 and TRBJ2-7, with D perhaps TRBD1 or TRBD2 (5 bases each). This CDR3 contains 14 residues. V shed 1 base and J shed 1 base, with 11 bases lying between them. CDR1 DFQATT and CDR2 SNEGSKA come from the germline V gene (reference sequence). CDR3 amino acids: CSARGGTDSYEQYF. The CDR3, as DNA: TGCAGTGCTAGAGGGGGGACCGATTCCTACGAGCAGTACTTC.

Notes on this clonotype: Sequence at one end of the junction differs from germline and may be a read error. This chain joins TRBV7-2 and TRBJ1-5, with TRBD1 matching 9 bases. CDR1 and CDR2 (germline): SGHTA, FQGNSA. CDR3 length equals 16 residues. For the CDR3, the DNA is TGTGCCAGCAGCTTGGGTCCTGGGACAGGGTTGCAGCCCCGGCATTTT. This translates into CASSLGPGTGLQPRHF. Drawing the rest from reference TRBV7-2 and TRBJ1-5, the complete variable domain is GAGVSQSPSNKVTEKGKDVELRCDPISGHTALYWYRQSLGQGLEFLIYFQGNSAPDKSGLPSDRFSAERTGGSVSTLTIQRTQQEDSAVYLCASSLGPGTGLQPRHFGDGTRLSIL.

This rearrangement joins TRBV27 to TRBJ2-5; D assignment may be TRBD1 or TRBD2 (5 bases each). With 4 bases removed from V and 9 bases from J, the gap between germline ends came to 18 bases. Germline CDR1 and CDR2: MNHEY and SMNVEV (reference sequence). The CDR3 sequence is 14 residues long. This chain's CDR3 is CASSSGAAIWAQYF. As DNA, the CDR3 is TGTGCCAGCAGTTCCGGGGCAGCAATTTGGGCCCAGTACTTC.

The chain is built from TRBV11-2 and TRBJ2-3; D is unclear. Trimming took 4 bases from V and 2 from J, leaving 13 bases between them. This CDR3 contains 15 residues. In germline, CDR1 is SGHAT, CDR2 FQNNGV. CDR3 nucleotide sequence: TGTGCCAGCAGCTCCGGCGACGAGGTCACAGATACGCAGTATTTT. This codes for CASSSGDEVTDTQYF. Full variable domain (outside the CDR3, taken from reference TRBV11-2 and TRBJ2-3): EAGVAQSPRYKIIEKRQSVAFWCNPISGHATLYWYQQILGQGPKLLIQFQNNGVVDDSQLPKDRFSAERLKGVDSTLKIQPAKLEDSAVYLCASSSGDEVTDTQYFGPGTRLTVL.

V gene TRBV4-1 combines with J gene TRBJ2-7, with a weak D call TRBD1 (6 bases). Trimming cost V 4 bases and J 6 bases, with 16 bases left between them. Germline CDR1 is MGHRA and CDR2 is YSYEKL. CDR3 length: 14 residues. CDR3 nucleotides: TGCGCCAGCAGCCTTGTGCCAGGGGACCTCGAGCAGTACTTC. Translating gives CASSLVPGDLEQYF.

The chain couples TRBV5-1 to TRBJ1-1; possible D gene TRBD1, 5 bases. The V and J ends lost 6 bases and 2 bases respectively, with 11 bases between them. This CDR3 has 13 amino acids. Looked up from germline, CDR1 is SGHRS and CDR2 is YFSETQ. As DNA, the CDR3 is TGCGCCAGCAAGGGGTCGGGAAACACTGAAGCTTTCTTT. Translation: CASKGSGNTEAFF.

This clonotype was found many times. This chain uses TRBV28 with TRBJ1-2, with 9 bases identical to TRBD1. This CDR3 spans 16 amino acids. The germline V gene has CDR1 MDHEN and CDR2 SYDVKM. The junction had 9 bases not matched to a gene; V was cut back by 5 bases and J by 2 bases. The CDR3 region is CASSRPLGQGNYGYTF. For the CDR3, the DNA is TGTGCCAGCAGTCGGCCCCTTGGACAGGGGAACTATGGCTACACCTTC.

The rearrangement joins TRBV20-1 to TRBJ1-1; D unclear. Looked up from germline, CDR1 is DFQATT and CDR2 is SNEGSKA (reference sequence). V shed 5 bases and J shed 2 bases, with 24 bases lying between them. The CDR3 has 17 amino acids. DNA of the CDR3: TGCAGTGCTTTCCAACACGTGAACCAGCGTATAAACACTGAAGCTTTCTTT. It translates to CSAFQHVNQRINTEAFF.

This clonotype was seen only a few times. The J gene is TRBJ2-1, the V gene TRBV30; 13 positions agree with TRBD2. The ends lost 1 base at V and 9 bases at J; junction bases unmatched: 6. The CDR3 is made up of 15 amino acids. Germline values: CDR1 GTSNPN, CDR2 SVGIG (reference sequence). CDR3 sequence: CAWSAGTSGDREQFF. Written as DNA, the CDR3 is TGTGCCTGGAGTGCCGGGACTAGCGGGGACCGTGAGCAGTTCTTC.

This clonotype was seen repeatedly, ten times or more. The gene calls are TRBV20-1 and TRBJ2-1; D remains unclear. The V and J ends lost 4 bases and 7 bases respectively, with 8 bases between them. Germline loops: CDR1 DFQATT, CDR2 SNEGSKA (reference sequence). The CDR3 covers 11 residues. The CDR3 DNA reads as TGCAGTGCTACCCTAGAAAATGAGCAGTTCTTC. Its protein product is CSATLENEQFF.

As for this clonotype: This sequence may be a read error, since a much larger clone differs from it by one base. The chain joins TRBV5-1 to TRBJ2-5; 9 positions match TRBD2. After removal of 4 bases from V and 4 bases from J, the junction contained 11 bases not matched to a gene. CDR3 length: 16 amino acids. Germline CDR1 reads SGHRS; CDR2 reads YFSETQ. The DNA for the CDR3 is TGCGCCAGCAGCGTGGGCGGGGGGGCTGTCGGAGAGACCCAGTACTTC. Protein product: CASSVGGGAVGETQYF.

This clonotype was picked up a small number of times. The rearrangement links TRBV20-1 to TRBJ2-6, with D unclear. V was clipped by 1 base and J by 1 base, with 14 bases between them. The CDR3 runs to 17 residues. Germline values: CDR1 DFQATT, CDR2 SNEGSKA (reference sequence). The CDR3 DNA follows: TGCAGTGCTAGAGGGGCGGTCCATCTTTCTGGGGCCAACGTCCTGACTTTC. Protein sequence: CSARGAVHLSGANVLTF.

This clonotype was seen ten or more times. The chain carries TRBV28 and TRBJ1-2, with 7 bases fitting TRBD1. The CDR3 consists of 15 residues. V shed 1 base, J shed 0 bases, and the junction held 2 bases outside the gene matches. CDR1 is MDHEN and CDR2 is SYDVKM in the germline V gene. CDR3 amino acids: CASSLYQGANYGYTF. DNA of the CDR3: TGTGCCAGCAGTTTATATCAGGGGGCTAACTATGGCTACACCTTC.

The table lists this clonotype with a few counts. This rearrangement joins TRBV6-6 to TRBJ1-2; 11 bases map to TRBD1. The V segment lost 6 bases and the J segment 2 bases; nucleotides outside the gene matches: 5. This CDR3 spans 15 amino acids. Germline V gene data show CDR1 as MNHNY and CDR2 as SVGAGI (reference sequence). CDR3 protein: CASSRRDRGNYGYTF. The CDR3 nucleotides are TGTGCCAGCAGCCGCCGGGACAGGGGGAACTATGGCTACACCTTC.